One sample yielded the 19 T cell receptor beta chains listed below, sequenced in a study of T cell responses to AZD1222 COVID-19 vaccine. This table comes from immunoSEQ multiplex PCR, and its TCRdb copy is limited to in-frame clones, with some not included. The sample lists roughly 170,000 clones, about 86% occurring once. Sequenced here: peripheral blood, sampled on day 0 of AZD1222 vaccination. The source is an adult in good health.

The chain has TRBV27 and TRBJ1-2; 8 nucleotides line up with TRBD1. Germline CDR1 and CDR2: MNHEY and SMNVEV (reference sequence). This CDR3 contains 15 residues. Trimming took 6 bases from V and 3 from J; bases not matched to a gene: 9. The CDR3 sequence is CASSSPGGGDYGYTF. The CDR3 DNA reads as TGTGCCAGCAGCTCCCCAGGGGGCGGTGACTATGGCTACACCTTC.

V gene TRBV29-1 combines with J gene TRBJ1-4; D is ambiguous. Germline CDR1 is SQVTM and CDR2 is ANQGSEA. Trimming took 5 bases from V and 0 from J, leaving 7 bases between them. The CDR3 has 13 amino acids. DNA for the CDR3: TGCAGCGTTACAGATGCAACTAATGAAAAACTGTTTTTT. Amino acid sequence: CSVTDATNEKLFF. The full variable domain, in which reference TRBV29-1 and TRBJ1-4 provide the parts outside the CDR3, is SAVISQKPSRDICQRGTSLTIQCQVDSQVTMMFWYRQQPGQSLTLIATANQGSEATYESGFVIDKFPISRPNLTFSTLTVSNMSPEDSSIYLCSVTDATNEKLFFGSGTQLSVL.

The chain couples TRBV9 to TRBJ2-1; D possibly corresponds to TRBD1 (6 bases). The germline CDR1 and CDR2 sequences are SGDLS and YYNGEE. The length of the CDR3 is 15 residues. The V end was cut by 4 bases, the J end by 2 bases, with 13 bases between. Written as DNA, the CDR3 is TGTGCCAGCAGCTATTTTGGGACAACCTACAATGAGCAGTTCTTC. It codes for CASSYFGTTYNEQFF.

The chain carries TRBV28 and TRBJ1-1; no definite D call. Germline values: CDR1 MDHEN, CDR2 SYDVKM. This CDR3 is 16 amino acids long. V lost 3 bases and J lost 1, with 15 bases in between. Written as DNA, the CDR3 is TGTGCCAGCAGTTTGGGTAGGAGTTTCAGGAACACTGAAGCTTTCTTT. Its protein is CASSLGRSFRNTEAFF.

The chain joins TRBV28 to TRBJ1-2; possibly TRBD1 for D (5 bases). The CDR3 totals 14 residues. V shed 10 bases and J shed 8 bases, with 23 bases lying between them. The germline CDR1 and CDR2 sequences are MDHEN and SYDVKM. CDR3 amino acids: CATRWVGLESGYTF. The CDR3 bases are TGTGCCACCCGGTGGGTGGGGCTGGAGAGCGGCTACACCTTC.

This sequence joins TRBV3-1 (or the pseudogene TRBV3-2) and TRBJ1-3; D ambiguous. Germline-derived CDR1 and CDR2 are LGHDT and YNNKEL (reference sequence). The V gene lost 4 bases and the J gene lost 8 bases, with 21 bases spanning the gap. The CDR3 extends over 16 amino acids. CDR3 sequence: CASSLTVATTGDTIYF. CDR3 DNA: TGTGCCAGCAGCCTGACGGTGGCTACTACCGGGGACACCATATATTTT.

The chain recombines TRBV27 with TRBJ1-6; D ambiguous. With 6 bases removed from V and 9 bases from J, the gap between germline ends came to 15 bases. CDR1 is MNHEY and CDR2 is SMNVEV in the germline V gene (reference sequence). The CDR3 loop spans 14 amino acids. The CDR3, as DNA: TGTGCCAGCAGCCCAGGCGGGGTAACTTCACCCCTCCACTTT. This encodes CASSPGGVTSPLHF.

The chain is built from TRBV2 and TRBJ2-2, with D perhaps matching TRBD2 (6 bases). The CDR3 is 13 amino acids. V was trimmed by 5 bases and J by 7 bases, leaving 11 bases between them. Germline V gene lookup returns CDR1 SNHLY and CDR2 FYNNEI. The CDR3 region is CASSKEGGGELFF. The CDR3 region has the DNA TGTGCCAGCAGTAAGGAGGGTGGCGGGGAGCTGTTTTTT.

The J gene is TRBJ2-2, the V gene TRBV3-1 (or the pseudogene TRBV3-2), with D hard to call. Germline loops: CDR1 LGHDT, CDR2 YNNKEL (reference sequence). The CDR3 sequence is 13 residues long. The germline V and J ends were trimmed by 5 bases and 1 base, with 5 bases remaining between them. CDR3 amino acids: CASSSRNTGELFF. CDR3 bases: TGTGCCAGCAGCTCCCGGAACACCGGGGAGCTGTTTTTT.

The V and J genes are TRBV9 and TRBJ2-5; 8 positions agree with TRBD1. This CDR3 has 15 amino acids. V lost 3 bases and J lost 1; bases outside the gene matches: 5. CDR1 SGDLS and CDR2 YYNGEE come from the germline V gene. This CDR3 is CASSGTGSLQETQYF. CDR3 DNA sequence: TGTGCCAGCAGCGGGACAGGGTCGCTCCAAGAGACCCAGTACTTC.

V gene TRBV7-8 combines with J gene TRBJ2-1; D might be TRBD2 (6 bases). The CDR3 covers 13 residues. Germline CDR1 and CDR2: SGHVS and FQNEAQ. V was trimmed by 3 bases and J by 9 bases, leaving 12 bases between them. CDR3 DNA sequence: TGTGCCAGCAGCTTGGGGGGAGTAAGTGAGCAGTTCTTC. Protein: CASSLGGVSEQFF.

This clone has more than one count but fewer than ten. The V gene is TRBV28, the J gene TRBJ1-2; D ambiguous. V was trimmed by 11 bases and J by 5 bases, leaving 12 bases between them. This CDR3 spans 11 amino acids. The germline CDR1 and CDR2 sequences are MDHEN and SYDVKM. The CDR3 protein is CAGMDLYGYTF. Written as DNA, the CDR3 is TGTGCCGGAATGGACCTTTATGGCTACACCTTC.

The rearrangement uses TRBV19 and TRBJ1-4, with D uncertain. Trimming cost V 3 bases and J 3 bases, with 17 bases left between them. Germline-derived CDR1 and CDR2 are LNHDA and SQIVND (reference sequence). The CDR3 is 17 amino acids. The CDR3 DNA is TGTGCCAGTAGTATTTGGATTATGGGGAAATCTAATGAAAAACTGTTTTTT. Its translation is CASSIWIMGKSNEKLFF.

This chain links TRBV7-8 with TRBJ1-5; 10 bases fit TRBD1. Unmatched junction bases numbered 5, after V lost 3 bases and J lost 6 bases. The CDR3 totals 15 residues. The germline CDR1 and CDR2 sequences are SGHVS and FQNEAQ. As DNA, the CDR3 is TGTGCCAGCAGCTTCCCGGGACAGGGGTCTCAGCCCCAGCATTTT. It specifies CASSFPGQGSQPQHF. Combining the CDR3 with reference TRBV7-8 and TRBJ1-5 gives the whole variable domain GAGVSQSPRYKVAKRGQDVALRCDPISGHVSLFWYQQALGQGPEFLTYFQNEAQLDKSGLPSDRFFAERPEGSVSTLKIQRTQQEDSAVYLCASSFPGQGSQPQHFGDGTRLSIL.

The chain carries TRBV29-1 and TRBJ1-3, with TRBD1 as a possible D gene (6 bases). In germline, CDR1 is SQVTM, CDR2 ANQGSEA. V lost 4 bases, J lost 3 bases, and 13 bases lay in between. The CDR3 sequence is 14 residues long. CDR3 residues: CSVALGAGGNTIYF. For the CDR3, the DNA is TGCAGCGTTGCTTTGGGGGCCGGTGGAAACACCATATATTTT.

The genes are TRBV25-1 and TRBJ1-2, with 10 nucleotides matching TRBD1. Per germline, CDR1 MGHDK and CDR2 SYGVNS. With V trimmed by 6 bases and J by 6 bases, 4 bases remained unmatched. The CDR3 totals 13 residues. The chain's CDR3 is CASRTGGRDGYTF. Written as DNA, the CDR3 is TGTGCCAGCAGGACAGGGGGCCGCGATGGCTACACCTTC.

Only a few counts were recorded for this clone. The chain joins TRBV7-3 to TRBJ1-6; no reliable D call. Trimming took off 3 bases at V and 7 bases at J, with 13 bases between the two ends. The CDR3 covers 15 residues. Germline CDR1 is SGHTA and CDR2 is FQGTGA. CDR3 nucleotides: TGTGCCAGCAGCTTTGCACGAGGATGGAATTCACCCCTCCACTTT. It specifies CASSFARGWNSPLHF.

This clone has more than one count but fewer than ten. This rearrangement joins TRBV9 to TRBJ2-1, with TRBD2 matching over 9 bases. Unmatched junction bases numbered 2, after V lost 0 bases and J lost 4 bases. The CDR3 loop spans 15 amino acids. In germline, CDR1 is SGDLS, CDR2 YYNGEE. CDR3 region: CASSVASGGYNEQFF. CDR3 nucleotide sequence: TGTGCCAGCAGCGTAGCCAGCGGGGGGTACAATGAGCAGTTCTTC.

The rearrangement joins TRBV7-8 to TRBJ1-1; D is undetermined. CDR3 length: 14 residues. Germline V gene data show CDR1 as SGHVS and CDR2 as FQNEAQ. Trimming took off 7 bases at V and 0 bases at J, with 12 bases between the two ends. CDR3 region: CASTLPGVNTEAFF. CDR3 DNA: TGTGCCAGCACCCTCCCCGGGGTGAACACTGAAGCTTTCTTT.